This T cell receptor beta chain derives from a study of cytomegalovirus exposure and HLA in healthy donors. Points on this clone: As yet, its antigen is unknown.

Vbeta (60) and Jbeta (13) primers were used in the PCR. The protocol was immunoSEQ multiplex PCR, while the TCRdb copy is restricted to in-frame clones and leaves out a portion. The sample holds about 160,000 clones; 70% to 90% are singletons and the top ten take about 2%. Study findings and constraints: V- and J-gene trimming of TCR beta was linked (in a later analysis) to a missense DCLRE1C variant.

This clonotype originated in a woman between 18 and 30 years old in good health and CMV-seronegative. The sample taken for sequencing was PBMCs.

The CDR3 DNA follows: TGCGCCAGCAGCTTGGCCATCGCGGGGGCAAGCGAGCAGTACTTC. This codes for CASSLAIAGASEQYF. This rearrangement joins TRBV5-1 to TRBJ2-7; TRBD2 is a possible D gene (7 bases). Between the trimmed V and J ends, which lost 0 bases and 6 bases, there was a span of 16 bases. Per the germline V gene, CDR1 is SGHRS and CDR2 is YFSETQ. The CDR3 is 15 residues long.